Listed below are T cell receptor beta chains from one sample, sequenced in a study of beta chain features in type 1 diabetes. Sequencing was performed with immunoSEQ multiplex PCR; in TCRdb, only in-frame clones are kept and a portion is missing. The data contain 500,000 to 650,000 clones, roughly 12% of them seen just once; the ten biggest clones take up roughly 0.12%. Source material: naive CD4+ T cells from blood. These receptors were taken from a man younger than 45 with type 1 diabetes. Each CDR3 is given with its conserved first and last residue. A D gene is named only where the DNA matches it firmly. Size tells how often a clone was seen (once, few, many) or the class of an expanded clone, and some rows leave it out.

D gene: .
V gene: TRBV25-1
J gene: TRBJ2-5
clone size: few
CDR3 protein: CASSEYFPVKETQYF
CDR3 DNA: TGTGCCAGCAGTGAATATTTTCCCGTCAAAGAGACCCAGTACTTC

D gene: .
V gene: TRBV5-1
J gene: TRBJ1-1
clone size: .
CDR3 protein: CASSESTGFTEAFF
CDR3 DNA: TGCGCCAGCAGCGAGTCGACAGGCTTCACTGAAGCTTTCTTT

D gene: TRBD2
V gene: TRBV10-3
J gene: TRBJ2-3
clone size: .
CDR3 protein: CAIGKGERGGDTQYF
CDR3 DNA: TGTGCCATCGGAAAGGGCGAGCGGGGAGGGGATACGCAGTATTTT

D gene: TRBD1
V gene: TRBV15
J gene: TRBJ1-2
clone size: few
CDR3 protein: CATSRGQGQNYGYTF
CDR3 DNA: TGTGCCACCAGCAGAGGACAGGGTCAAAACTATGGCTACACCTTC

D gene: .
V gene: TRBV5-1
J gene: TRBJ2-5
clone size: few
CDR3 protein: CASSLGQIQETQYF
CDR3 DNA: TGCGCCAGCAGCTTGGGACAGATCCAAGAGACCCAGTACTTC

D gene: TRBD1
V gene: TRBV5-1
J gene: TRBJ1-2
clone size: .
CDR3 protein: CASSVDRGYGYTF
CDR3 DNA: TGCGCCAGCAGCGTTGACAGGGGATATGGCTACACCTTC

D gene: .
V gene: TRBV19
J gene: TRBJ1-5
clone size: few
CDR3 protein: CASSLFGGQWSNQPQHF
CDR3 DNA: TGTGCCAGTAGTTTGTTCGGGGGCCAATGGAGCAATCAGCCCCAGCATTTT

D gene: TRBD2
V gene: TRBV7-2
J gene: TRBJ2-3
clone size: few
CDR3 protein: CASSSGLAGGEGNTQYF
CDR3 DNA: TGTGCCAGCAGCTCCGGACTAGCGGGGGGCGAGGGGAATACGCAGTATTTT

D gene: .
V gene: TRBV28
J gene: TRBJ2-3
clone size: .
CDR3 protein: CASRYADTQYF
CDR3 DNA: TGTGCCAGCAGGTACGCAGATACGCAGTATTTT

D gene: .
V gene: TRBV7-9
J gene: TRBJ2-1
clone size: .
CDR3 protein: CASSPRGTEDNEQFF
CDR3 DNA: TGTGCCAGCAGCCCCCGCGGGACGGAAGACAATGAGCAGTTCTTC

D gene: .
V gene: TRBV5-4
J gene: TRBJ2-1
clone size: .
CDR3 protein: CASSLVLARDEQFF
CDR3 DNA: TGTGCCAGCAGCTTGGTCCTAGCGAGGGATGAGCAGTTCTTC

D gene: .
V gene: TRBV7-9
J gene: TRBJ2-2
clone size: .
CDR3 protein: CASSLTSTGELFF
CDR3 DNA: TGTGCCAGCAGCTTAACAAGCACCGGGGAGCTGTTTTTT

D gene: TRBD2
V gene: TRBV10-3
J gene: TRBJ2-7
clone size: .
CDR3 protein: CASGGFSYEQYF
CDR3 DNA: TGTGCCAGCGGGGGGTTTTCCTACGAGCAGTACTTC

D gene: TRBD1
V gene: TRBV5-1
J gene: TRBJ2-3
clone size: .
CDR3 protein: CASSPGQGDVADTQYF
CDR3 DNA: TGCGCCAGCAGCCCCGGACAGGGGGATGTTGCAGATACGCAGTATTTT

D gene: .
V gene: TRBV7-2
J gene: TRBJ2-5
clone size: few
CDR3 protein: CASSFGTGEETQYF
CDR3 DNA: TGTGCCAGCAGCTTCGGGACGGGAGAAGAGACCCAGTACTTC

D gene: TRBD1
V gene: TRBV27
J gene: TRBJ2-7
clone size: .
CDR3 protein: CAAGTGSSYEQYF
CDR3 DNA: TGTGCCGCCGGGACAGGGAGCTCCTACGAGCAGTACTTC

D gene: .
V gene: TRBV6-6
J gene: TRBJ1-2
clone size: few
CDR3 protein: CASSSVSANYGYTF
CDR3 DNA: TGTGCCAGCAGTTCCGTCAGCGCTAACTATGGCTACACCTTC

D gene: TRBD1
V gene: TRBV10-3
J gene: TRBJ1-1
clone size: .
CDR3 protein: CASGRAGGQSTEAFF
CDR3 DNA: TGTGCCAGCGGGAGGGCAGGGGGTCAGAGCACTGAAGCTTTCTTT

D gene: .
V gene: TRBV5-1
J gene: TRBJ1-5
clone size: .
CDR3 protein: CASSLDGDGYQPQHF
CDR3 DNA: TGCGCCAGCAGCTTGGATGGGGACGGCTATCAGCCCCAGCATTTT

D gene: TRBD2
V gene: TRBV9
J gene: TRBJ2-5
clone size: .
CDR3 protein: CASSGTSGGQETQYF
CDR3 DNA: TGTGCCAGCAGCGGGACTAGCGGGGGACAAGAGACCCAGTACTTC